This T cell receptor beta chain was retrieved from a study of cytomegalovirus exposure and HLA in healthy donors. Whole-study findings and limits: In vitro work confirmed that three CMV-associated chains recognize CMV antigens. Sequencing likely caused a cluster of highly shared sequence variants.

It was with 60 Vbeta and 13 Jbeta primers that the PCR ran. In the original processing: In a later analysis, around 10 million of 60 million to 80 million unique beta chains occurred in at least two donors. Using immunoSEQ multiplex PCR, the repertoire was profiled, and TCRdb retains in-frame clones only, with some absent. V and J calls and clone size are those listed in that table; D and trimming were worked out from the DNA. Of fewer than 80,000 clones listed, about 75% are singletons. The CDR3 runs to 14 residues. The V and J ends lost 6 bases and 4 bases, in that order; junction bases with no gene match: 1. CDR1 and CDR2 (germline): MNHEY, SVGAGI. This clone was seen a few times. Its antigen is as yet unknown.

This receptor was identified in a woman in her thirties or forties in good health and CMV-seropositive. The sample comprised PBMCs. The J gene is TRBJ2-3, the V gene TRBV6-5, with 13 bases that match TRBD2. The CDR3 nucleotides are TGTGCCAGCAGCGGGACTAGCGGGGCAGATACGCAGTATTTT. Translated: CASSGTSGADTQYF.